The 7 T cell receptor beta chains below all came from one sample that was sequenced in a study of T cells in tuberculosis. Measured with immunoSEQ multiplex PCR; TCRdb has only the in-frame clones, and not every one. In the table there are about 59,000 clones, 81% of which are singletons. Cells were sorted from thawed PBMC rested overnight and stained with GMM-loaded CD1B tetramer, viability dye and anti-CD3. The lipid loaded on the CD1B tetramers was C32 glucose monomycolate from Rhodococcus equi. Sequencing was performed on CD1b-GMM tetramer-negative cells sorted from PBMCs. These receptors came from an adult woman with latent tuberculosis.

This clone was detected only once. This chain uses TRBV9 with TRBJ1-3; a weak D match, TRBD1 (6 bases). Between the trimmed V and J ends, which lost 3 bases and 3 bases, there was a span of 10 bases. Germline V gives CDR1 SGDLS, CDR2 YYNGEE. This CDR3 spans 14 amino acids. The CDR3 DNA is TGTGCCAGCAGCGACCGGGACATTGGAAACACCATATATTTT. This gives the protein CASSDRDIGNTIYF. The full variable domain, completed using reference TRBV9 and TRBJ1-3, is DSGVTQTPKHLITATGQRVTLRCSPRSGDLSVYWYQQSLDQGLQFLIQYYNGEERAKGNILERFSAQQFPDLHSELNLSSLELGDSALYFCASSDRDIGNTIYFGEGSWLTVV.

The V call is TRBV7-3, the J call TRBJ2-7; 9 nucleotides match TRBD1. Germline-derived CDR1 and CDR2 are SGHTA and FQGTGA. The CDR3 covers 14 residues. Germline trimming cut 5 bases from V and 6 bases from J; bases unmatched to any gene: 8. The CDR3 region has the DNA TGTGCCAGCAGCGACAGGGGGGGACACACCGAGCAGTACTTC. Protein sequence: CASSDRGGHTEQYF.

This chain connects TRBV15 to TRBJ2-5; 12 bases are shared with TRBD2. J gave up 5 bases and V 6 bases, and 19 bases lay outside the gene matches. The length of the CDR3 is 19 residues. Germline CDR1 and CDR2: LNHNV and YYDKDF (reference sequence). CDR3 loop: CATRGQGQLAGGPGETQYF. CDR3 bases: TGTGCCACCAGAGGACAGGGGCAACTAGCGGGGGGCCCGGGGGAGACCCAGTACTTC.

The chain combines TRBV28 with TRBJ2-1, with a possible D match to TRBD2 (6 bases). V was cut by 3 bases and J by 6 bases, with 12 bases left in between. The CDR3 sequence is 14 residues long. Per germline, CDR1 MDHEN and CDR2 SYDVKM. CDR3 sequence: CASSFSGVGNEQFF. DNA for the CDR3: TGTGCCAGCAGTTTTAGCGGTGTGGGCAATGAGCAGTTCTTC.

The chain links TRBV11-2 to TRBJ2-5; maybe TRBD2 (6 bases). The CDR3 contains 14 residues. In germline, CDR1 is SGHAT, CDR2 FQNNGV. V dropped 5 bases and J dropped 7 bases, with 17 bases sitting between them. This CDR3 is CASSKTSQTGTQYF. In DNA form, the CDR3 reads TGTGCCAGCAGCAAGACTAGTCAAACGGGGACCCAGTACTTC.

V gene TRBV13 combines with J gene TRBJ1-3, with D possibly TRBD1 on 6 matching bases. Trimming removed 2 bases at V and 2 bases at J, with 10 bases between. The CDR3 is 15 residues long. CDR1 and CDR2 (germline): PRHDT, FYEKMQ (reference sequence). CDR3 coding DNA: TGTGCCAGCAGCTTATTCACAGGGACTGGAAACACCATATATTTT. Translation gives CASSLFTGTGNTIYF.

This clone was observed a handful of times. The chain has TRBV7-9 and TRBJ2-6; 7 bases fit TRBD1. The CDR3 covers 16 residues. From germline, CDR1 is SEHNR and CDR2 FQNEAQ (reference sequence). J lost 0 bases, V lost 5 bases, and 4 bases had no gene match. This chain's CDR3 is CASSPGTVSGANVLTF. In nucleotides, the CDR3 is TGTGCCAGCAGCCCCGGGACAGTCTCTGGGGCCAACGTCCTGACTTTC.